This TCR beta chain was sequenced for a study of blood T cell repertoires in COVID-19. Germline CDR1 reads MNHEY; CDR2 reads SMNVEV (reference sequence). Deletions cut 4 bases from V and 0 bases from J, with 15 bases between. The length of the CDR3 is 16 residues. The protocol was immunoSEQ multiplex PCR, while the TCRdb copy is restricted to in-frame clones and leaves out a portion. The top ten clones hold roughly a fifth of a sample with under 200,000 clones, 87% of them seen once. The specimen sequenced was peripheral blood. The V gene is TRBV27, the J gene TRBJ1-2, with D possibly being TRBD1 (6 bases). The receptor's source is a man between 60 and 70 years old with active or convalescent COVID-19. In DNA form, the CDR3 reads TGTGCCAGCAGTTCGTTACTGGACAGAACTAACTATGGCTACACCTTC. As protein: CASSSLLDRTNYGYTF.